The next 14 T cell receptor beta chains were all read from a single sample in a study of T cells in Graves' hyperthyroidism and ophthalmopathy. TCR beta CDR3 regions were amplified from RNA transcripts. RT-PCR in the first round (using the HTBI primer set) targeted the TCR CDR3. TCRdb used MiXCR to reprocess the multiplex PCR reads, holding one entry per CDR3 protein. This sample has 300,000 to 450,000 distinct CDR3 sequences; roughly 15% occur once, and the top ten carry 15% to 20%. Sequencing used blood. These receptors came from a woman younger than 45 with Graves' ophthalmopathy.

Of note for this clonotype: A read error may explain this, as a much larger clone is one base away. This chain uses TRBV5-5 with TRBJ2-5, with no clear D. The CDR3 is made up of 14 amino acids. Between the trimmed V and J ends, which lost 6 bases and 2 bases, there was a span of 14 bases. Germline lookup yields CDR1 SGHKS and CDR2 YYEKEE (reference sequence). CDR3 loop: CASNSLTEQETQYF. Written as DNA, the CDR3 is TGTGCCAGCAACTCCCTTACAGAGCAAGAGACCCAGTACTTC.

Worth noting for this clonotype: A read error may produce the germline difference seen at one junction end. This chain joins TRBV12-3 or TRBV12-4 and TRBJ2-2, with TRBD1 matching 8 bases. The CDR3 covers 14 residues. In DNA, the CDR3 is TGTGCCAGCAACCAGGGGGCGAACACCGGGGGGCTGTTTTTT. It encodes CASNQGANTGGLFF.

This clonotype has ten or more counts. The genes are TRBV12-3 or TRBV12-4 and TRBJ2-1; D unclear. The CDR3 sequence is 13 residues long. With 0 bases removed from V and 4 bases from J, the gap between germline ends came to 4 bases. DNA of the CDR3: TGTGCCAGCAGTTTAGCGCATTACAATGAGCAGTTCTTC. Translated: CASSLAHYNEQFF.

Many counts were recorded for this clonotype. The chain couples TRBV18 to TRBJ2-2, with 9 bases lining up with TRBD1. This CDR3 is built from 15 residues. Germline CDR1 reads KGHSH; CDR2 reads LQKENI. With 6 bases clipped from V and 7 bases from J, the junction kept 9 bases outside the gene matches. CDR3 in amino acids: CASSWTGDGRGELFF. DNA for the CDR3: TGTGCCAGCTCGTGGACAGGGGACGGGCGCGGGGAGCTGTTTTTT.

This clonotype was counted at least ten times. The V gene is TRBV7-2, the J gene TRBJ2-7, with 11 bases fitting TRBD1. V lost 1 base, J lost 2 bases, and 4 bases stayed unmatched. The CDR3 consists of 16 residues. Germline CDR1 SGHTA, CDR2 FQGNSA. Here the CDR3 reads CASSLGTGGHPYEQYF. CDR3 bases: TGTGCCAGCAGCTTAGGGACAGGGGGCCACCCCTACGAGCAGTACTTC.

As concerns this clonotype: This may stem from a read error, because a much larger clone lies one nucleotide away. The V call is TRBV7-2, the J call TRBJ1-2, with 7 bases aligning to TRBD1. The CDR3 covers 13 residues. Germline V CDR1 and CDR2: SGHTA, FQGNSA. With V trimmed by 5 bases and J by 6 bases, 6 bases remained unmatched. The DNA for the CDR3 is TGTGCCAGCAGCGCCCGACAGGGTGATGGCTACACCTTC. It yields the protein CASSARQGDGYTF.

The chain links TRBV19 to TRBJ2-7; D ambiguous. The ends were cut back, 4 bases at V and 0 bases at J, with 10 bases in the middle. Looked up from germline, CDR1 is LNHDA and CDR2 is SQIVND (reference sequence). The CDR3 loop spans 14 amino acids. Here the CDR3 DNA reads TGTGCCAGTAGTAATTCTCGGAGCTCCTACGAGCAGTACTTC. As protein: CASSNSRSSYEQYF.

This clonotype was seen ten or more times. V gene TRBV18 combines with J gene TRBJ2-7, with TRBD2 identical over 10 bases. Germline loops: CDR1 KGHSH, CDR2 LQKENI. The CDR3 sequence is 15 residues long. Unmatched junction bases numbered 9, after V lost 4 bases and J lost 6 bases. The CDR3: CASSLRPSGGREQYF. CDR3 bases: TGTGCCAGCTCACTCCGGCCTAGCGGGGGTCGCGAGCAGTACTTC.

This sequence joins TRBV5-6 and TRBJ1-2, with 10 bases matching TRBD1. Germline V gene data show CDR1 as SGHDT and CDR2 as YYEEEE. This CDR3 contains 15 residues. J was trimmed by 8 bases and V by 4 bases; bases with no gene match: 11. CDR3 protein: CASSIPGQGRIGYTF. DNA for the CDR3: TGTGCCAGCAGCATACCGGGACAGGGGCGCATAGGCTACACCTTC.

This clonotype was seen at least ten times. This chain links TRBV20-1 with TRBJ2-5; a weak D match, TRBD1 (5 bases). The germline V gene has CDR1 DFQATT and CDR2 SNEGSKA (reference sequence). V was pared by 6 bases and J by 5 bases, with 16 bases between. CDR3 length: 13 residues. The CDR3 DNA follows: TGCAGTGCCTCCCCCAGGGTGGGCGAGACCCAGTACTTC. Translating it yields CSASPRVGETQYF.

A few counts support this clonotype. The chain links TRBV7-8 to TRBJ1-5; 7 positions match TRBD1. V shed 0 bases, J shed 9 bases, and the junction held 11 bases outside the gene matches. The CDR3 spans 16 residues. Germline V gene sequence: CDR1 SGHVS, CDR2 FQNEAQ. The CDR3 region has the DNA TGTGCCAGCAGCTTAGCGCAGGGGGACGGTCGTCGGCCCCAGCATTTT. Its translation is CASSLAQGDGRRPQHF.

This clonotype appeared many times. This sequence joins TRBV5-1 and TRBJ2-1, with D maybe TRBD2 (6 bases). Germline V CDR1 and CDR2: SGHRS, YFSETQ. With 1 base removed from V and 8 bases from J, the gap between germline ends came to 10 bases. This CDR3 comprises 13 residues. Written as DNA, the CDR3 is TGCGCCAGCAGCTTGACGCCTAGCGATGAGCAGTTCTTC. Its translation: CASSLTPSDEQFF.

This clonotype appeared many times. The rearrangement joins TRBV3-1 to TRBJ1-6; D remains ambiguous. The V gene lost 1 base and the J gene lost 8 bases, with 12 bases spanning the gap. There are 15 residues in the CDR3. Per the germline V gene, CDR1 is LGHDT and CDR2 is YNNKEL (reference sequence). This CDR3 is CASSQGGVGYSPLHF. CDR3 nucleotide sequence: TGTGCCAGCAGCCAAGGTGGGGTGGGTTATTCACCCCTCCACTTT.

This clonotype was detected many times. The rearrangement uses TRBV28 and TRBJ2-3; the match to TRBD2 covers 7 bases. V was clipped by 2 bases and J by 6 bases; unmatched bases: 8. Germline CDR1 MDHEN, CDR2 SYDVKM. The CDR3 has 15 residues. The CDR3 nucleotides read TGTGCCAGCAGTTTACGCGGGGGTCCCCGGGATACGCAGTATTTT. Its translation is CASSLRGGPRDTQYF.